The present entry profiles one TCR beta chain with its context. Its specificity is not known. The germline V gene has CDR1 LGHDT and CDR2 YNNKEL (reference sequence). V lost 2 bases and J lost 0; bases outside the gene matches: 13. The CDR3 totals 21 residues. In contrast to the negatively isolated CD8+ and CD4+ T cells, TEMRA cells were FACS-enriched. With random hexamers, about 0.5 to 1 ug RNA was reverse transcribed. TCR beta CDR3 was amplified by immunoSEQ multiplex PCR. This amplification extended across 54 Vbeta and 13 Jbeta segments. TCRdb redid the calling of the immunoSEQ multiplex PCR reads with MiXCR, one entry per CDR3 protein. This table has some 160,000 distinct CDR3 sequences, approximately 94% appearing once. This record belongs to a study of CD8 T cells in Susac syndrome. As for the study in general: Blood was drawn from patients with Susac syndrome. At that point, they were therapy-naive, on corticosteroids, or on intravenous immunoglobulin alone. Study-wide points: CD4+ T cell repertoires in Susac syndrome exhibited no evidence of clonal expansion.

The sequenced material came from CD4+ T cells from PBMCs. The V gene is TRBV3-1, the J gene TRBJ2-6, with TRBD2 matching over 10 bases. The clonotype originates from a human donor with Susac syndrome. The CDR3 region has the DNA TGTGCCAGCAGCCAAATGGTTGATCAGCGGGGGGGCCGCTCTGGGGCCAACGTCCTGACTTTC. Protein sequence: CASSQMVDQRGGRSGANVLTF.